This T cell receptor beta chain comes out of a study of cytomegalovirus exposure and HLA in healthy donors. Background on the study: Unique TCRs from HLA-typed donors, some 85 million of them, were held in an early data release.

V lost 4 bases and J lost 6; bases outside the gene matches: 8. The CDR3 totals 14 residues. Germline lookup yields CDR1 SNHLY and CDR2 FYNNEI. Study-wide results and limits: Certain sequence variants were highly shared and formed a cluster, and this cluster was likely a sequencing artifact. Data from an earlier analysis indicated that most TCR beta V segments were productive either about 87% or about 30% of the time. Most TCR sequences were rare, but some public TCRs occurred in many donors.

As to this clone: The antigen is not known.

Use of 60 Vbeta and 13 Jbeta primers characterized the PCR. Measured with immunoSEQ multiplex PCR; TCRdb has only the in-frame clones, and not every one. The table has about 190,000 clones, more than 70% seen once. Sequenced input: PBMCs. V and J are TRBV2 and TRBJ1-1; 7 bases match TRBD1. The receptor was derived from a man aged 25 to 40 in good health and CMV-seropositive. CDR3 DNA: TGTGCCAGCAGTGTAGGGGGCAGGGCCTCTGAAGCTTTCTTT. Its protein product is CASSVGGRASEAFF.